The sequence of this T cell receptor beta chain was determined in a study of cytomegalovirus exposure and HLA in healthy donors. Whole-study context: Out of about 180 million T cells, an earlier analysis found fewer than 140 million unique TCR beta sequences in total.

Trimming left V 2 bases short and J 1 base short, with 12 bases between. This CDR3 has 15 amino acids. Per the germline V gene, CDR1 is SGHRS and CDR2 is YFSETQ. Although they were nominally healthy when sampled, donors likely had unrecorded immune exposures. Findings and limits, study-wide: Later, an analysis showed that TCR beta chains associated with HLA were more clonally expanded than others that were equally common.

Concerning this clone: Antigen unknown.

Both 60 Vbeta primers and 13 Jbeta primers went into the PCR. Only in-frame clones appear in the TCRdb table, and some are missing; sequencing was by immunoSEQ multiplex PCR. The sample holds over 85,000 clones, around 77% seen once. The sequenced material came from PBMCs. The clonotype comes from a man aged 40-49 years in good health and CMV-seronegative. The chain combines TRBV5-1 with TRBJ1-1; a weak D match, TRBD1 (6 bases). This CDR3 is CASSFAGDQNTEAFF. Here the CDR3 DNA reads TGCGCCAGCAGCTTCGCAGGGGATCAGAACACTGAAGCTTTCTTT. Supplemented by reference TRBV5-1 and TRBJ1-1, the full variable domain reads KAGVTQTPRYLIKTRGQQVTLSCSPISGHRSVSWYQQTPGQGLQFLFEYFSETQRNKGNFPGRFSGRQFSNSRSEMNVSTLELGDSALYLCASSFAGDQNTEAFFGQGTRLTVV.